This TCR beta chain was sequenced during a study of T cells in Graves' hyperthyroidism and ophthalmopathy. The TCR beta CDR3 regions underwent amplification using RNA transcripts as the source. HTBI primers drove first-round RT-PCR of the TCR CDR3. In TCRdb, the multiplex PCR reads were re-called with MiXCR into one record per CDR3 protein. The sample includes 540,000 or so distinct CDR3 sequences, just over 45% of them seen just once. The receptor's source is an adult woman with Graves' disease, either hyperthyroidism or ophthalmopathy (not recorded which). Material for sequencing was peripheral blood or thyroid tissue (not recorded which).

Here the CDR3 reads CASSVGGVPETQYF. CDR3 sequence (DNA): TGTGCCAGCAGCGTTGGAGGGGTGCCAGAGACCCAGTACTTC. The gene calls are TRBV7-9 and TRBJ2-5; TRBD2 might be the D (6 bases). The CDR3 length is 14 residues. Germline lookup yields CDR1 SEHNR and CDR2 FQNEAQ (reference sequence). The V and J ends lost 5 bases and 4 bases respectively, with 14 bases between them. Combining the CDR3 with reference TRBV7-9 and TRBJ2-5 gives the whole variable domain DTGVSQNPRHKITKRGQNVTFRCDPISEHNRLYWYRQTLGQGPEFLTYFQNEAQLEKSRLLSDRFSAERPKGSFSTLEIQRTEQGDSAMYLCASSVGGVPETQYFGPGTRLLVL.